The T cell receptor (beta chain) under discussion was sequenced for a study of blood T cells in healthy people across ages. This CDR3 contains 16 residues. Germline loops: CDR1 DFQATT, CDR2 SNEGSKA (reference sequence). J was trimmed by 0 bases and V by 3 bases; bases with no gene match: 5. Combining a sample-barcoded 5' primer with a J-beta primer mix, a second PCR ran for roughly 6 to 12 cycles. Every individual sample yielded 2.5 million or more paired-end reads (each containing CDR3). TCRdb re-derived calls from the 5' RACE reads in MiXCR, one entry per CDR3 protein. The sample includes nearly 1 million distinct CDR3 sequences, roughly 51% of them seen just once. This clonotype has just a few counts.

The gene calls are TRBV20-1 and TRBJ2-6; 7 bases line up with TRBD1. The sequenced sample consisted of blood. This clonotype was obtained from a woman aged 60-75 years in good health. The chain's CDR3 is CSARGTAASGANVLTF. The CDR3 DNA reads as TGCAGTGCTAGGGGGACAGCCGCCTCTGGGGCCAACGTCCTGACTTTC.